The 9 T cell receptor beta chains presented below share a single source sample, sequenced in a study of CD8+ T cells in alopecia areata. Alopecia areata patients gave lesional scalp punch biopsies and peripheral blood samples. cDNA prepared by RNA extraction and subsequent reverse transcription served as the template for sequencing. Clones were sequenced by immunoSEQ multiplex PCR, and TCRdb holds only the in-frame ones, with some missing. The table records approximately 13,000 clones, 60% to 65% of them present only once. What was sequenced was skin. The receptor source for this set is a human donor with alopecia areata.

The chain links TRBV14 to TRBJ1-1; 7 positions match TRBD1. The CDR3 covers 18 residues. CDR1 and CDR2 from the germline V gene are SGHDN and FVKESK. V was pared by 4 bases and J by 0 bases, with 14 bases of the junction left unmatched. The DNA of the CDR3 is TGTGCCAGCAGCCGATACTCCCTGCGAGGGGGCCTGAACACTGAAGCTTTCTTT. Its translation: CASSRYSLRGGLNTEAFF. The variable domain in full, completed from reference TRBV14 and TRBJ1-1, reads EAGVTQFPSHSVIEKGQTVTLRCDPISGHDNLYWYRRVMGKEIKFLLHFVKESKQDESGMPNNRFLAERTGGTYSTLKVQPAELEDSGVYFCASSRYSLRGGLNTEAFFGQGTRLTVV.

The chain combines TRBV5-1 with TRBJ2-3; TRBD1 matches at 9 bases. The CDR3 is made up of 15 amino acids. The trim removed 4 bases at V and 4 bases at J, leaving 7 bases unmatched. Germline CDR1 SGHRS, CDR2 YFSETQ. Here the CDR3 reads CASSRGQGHADTQYF. The CDR3 region has the DNA TGCGCCAGCAGCAGAGGACAGGGGCATGCAGATACGCAGTATTTT.

The chain employs TRBV5-1 and TRBJ2-3; 10 nucleotides line up with TRBD2. The junction had 3 bases not matched to a gene; V was cut back by 1 base and J by 4 bases. The V gene's germline CDR1 is SGHRS and CDR2 YFSETQ. The length of the CDR3 is 15 residues. The CDR3 loop is CASSLKREGPDTQYF. The CDR3 region has the DNA TGCGCCAGCAGCTTGAAGCGGGAGGGCCCAGATACGCAGTATTTT. Full variable domain (remainder filled in from reference TRBV5-1 and TRBJ2-3): KAGVTQTPRYLIKTRGQQVTLSCSPISGHRSVSWYQQTPGQGLQFLFEYFSETQRNKGNFPGRFSGRQFSNSRSEMNVSTLELGDSALYLCASSLKREGPDTQYFGPGTRLTVL.

The rearrangement uses TRBV4-1 and TRBJ1-6; unclear D gene. Per germline, CDR1 MGHRA and CDR2 YSYEKL. V was pared by 4 bases and J by 6 bases, with 10 bases between. CDR3 length: 14 residues. CDR3 sequence reads: CASSRLEGNSPLHF. In DNA, the CDR3 is TGCGCCAGCAGCCGATTGGAGGGTAATTCACCCCTCCACTTT.

This chain joins TRBV6-5 and TRBJ1-1, with D tentatively TRBD1 (6 bases). The CDR3 length is 13 residues. The V gene lost 6 bases and the J gene lost 4 bases, with 12 bases spanning the gap. From germline, CDR1 is MNHEY and CDR2 SVGAGI. The CDR3 protein is CASSKQGSTEAFF. CDR3 nucleotide sequence: TGTGCCAGCAGCAAACAGGGATCCACTGAAGCTTTCTTT.

This clone was observed a handful of times. The rearrangement links TRBV27 to TRBJ2-4; D is unclear. Between the trimmed V and J ends, which lost 6 bases and 6 bases, there was a span of 18 bases. Germline loops: CDR1 MNHEY, CDR2 SMNVEV (reference sequence). The CDR3 consists of 15 residues. CDR3 in amino acids: CASSPGPGVRNIQYF. DNA of the CDR3: TGTGCCAGCAGCCCCGGTCCGGGCGTAAGAAACATTCAGTACTTC.

This clone was seen a few times. The chain employs TRBV28 and TRBJ1-2; D is uncertain. Germline lookup yields CDR1 MDHEN and CDR2 SYDVKM. The length of the CDR3 is 13 residues. The V end was cut by 2 bases, the J end by 5 bases, with 9 bases between. CDR3: CASSLLIQYGYTF. CDR3 bases: TGTGCCAGCAGTTTACTGATACAGTATGGCTACACCTTC.

This rearrangement joins TRBV29-1 to TRBJ2-5, with D unclear. This CDR3 has 10 amino acids. Germline values: CDR1 SQVTM, CDR2 ANQGSEA. The germline V and J ends were trimmed by 4 bases and 3 bases, with 3 bases remaining between them. CDR3 sequence: CSVVEETQYF. In DNA, the CDR3 is TGCAGCGTTGTTGAAGAGACCCAGTACTTC.

V is TRBV5-6 and J is TRBJ2-4; 7 bases map to TRBD1. This CDR3 comprises 14 residues. Germline CDR1 reads SGHDT; CDR2 reads YYEEEE. Trimming at V came to 7 bases and at J to 2 bases, leaving 6 bases not matched to a gene. The CDR3 here is CASLTGLTKNIQYF. CDR3 sequence (DNA): TGTGCCAGCTTGACAGGGCTGACCAAAAACATTCAGTACTTC.